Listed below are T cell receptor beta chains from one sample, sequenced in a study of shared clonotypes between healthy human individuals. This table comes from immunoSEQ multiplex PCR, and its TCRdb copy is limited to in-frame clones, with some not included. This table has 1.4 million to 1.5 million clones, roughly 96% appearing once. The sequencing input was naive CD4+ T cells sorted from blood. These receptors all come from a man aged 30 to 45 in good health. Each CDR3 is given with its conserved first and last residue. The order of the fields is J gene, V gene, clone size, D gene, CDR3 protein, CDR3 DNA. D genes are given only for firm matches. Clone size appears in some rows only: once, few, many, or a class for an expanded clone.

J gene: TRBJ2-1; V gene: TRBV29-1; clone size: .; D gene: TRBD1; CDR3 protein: CSVEDRGRNEQFF; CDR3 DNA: TGCAGCGTCGAGGACAGGGGCAGGAATGAGCAGTTCTTC
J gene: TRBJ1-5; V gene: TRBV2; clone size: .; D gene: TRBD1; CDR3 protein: CASSGDSINQPQHF; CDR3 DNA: TGTGCCAGCAGTGGGGACAGCATAAATCAGCCCCAGCATTTT
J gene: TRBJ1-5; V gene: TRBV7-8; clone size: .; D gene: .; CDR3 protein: CASSKGPPGTTQAQPQHF; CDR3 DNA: TGTGCCAGCAGCAAGGGGCCCCCGGGAACTACTCAAGCCCAGCCCCAGCATTTT
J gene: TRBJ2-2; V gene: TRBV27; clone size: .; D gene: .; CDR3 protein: CASSLRGTGELFF; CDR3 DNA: TGTGCCAGCAGTTTACGGGGCACCGGGGAGCTGTTTTTT
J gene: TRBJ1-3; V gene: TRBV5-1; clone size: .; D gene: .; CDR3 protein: CASSLAGASGNTIYF; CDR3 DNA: TGCGCCAGCAGCTTGGCAGGGGCGTCTGGAAACACCATATATTTT
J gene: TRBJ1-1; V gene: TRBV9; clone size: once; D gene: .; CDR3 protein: CASSVIVGSNTEAFF; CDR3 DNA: TGTGCCAGCAGCGTAATCGTCGGATCGAACACTGAAGCTTTCTTT
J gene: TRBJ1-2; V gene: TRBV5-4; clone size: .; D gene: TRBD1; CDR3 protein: CASSADRAGYTF; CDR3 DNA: TGTGCCAGCAGCGCGGACAGGGCTGGCTACACCTTC
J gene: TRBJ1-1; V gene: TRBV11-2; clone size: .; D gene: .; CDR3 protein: CASSLMASGITEAFF; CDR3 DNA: TGTGCCAGCAGCTTAATGGCGTCAGGAATCACTGAAGCTTTCTTT
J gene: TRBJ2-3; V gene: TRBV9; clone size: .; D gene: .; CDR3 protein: CASSVGFAGTRGITDTQYF; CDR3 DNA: TGTGCCAGCAGCGTAGGGTTTGCCGGGACTCGTGGTATCACAGATACGCAGTATTTT
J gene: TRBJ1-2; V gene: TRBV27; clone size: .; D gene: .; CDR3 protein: CASSSRVANYGYTF; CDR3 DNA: TGTGCCAGCAGTTCAAGGGTAGCTAACTATGGCTACACCTTC
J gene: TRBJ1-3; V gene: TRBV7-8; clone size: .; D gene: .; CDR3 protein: CASSLPPSGSLVGGSGNTIYF; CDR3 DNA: TGTGCCAGCAGCTTACCACCCTCCGGGAGCTTGGTTGGAGGCTCTGGAAACACCATATATTTT
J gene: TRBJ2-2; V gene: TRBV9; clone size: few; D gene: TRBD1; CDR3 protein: CASRPTGVSGELFF; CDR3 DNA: TGTGCCAGCAGACCAACAGGGGTTAGCGGGGAGCTGTTTTTT
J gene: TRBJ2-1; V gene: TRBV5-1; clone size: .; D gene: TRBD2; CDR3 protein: CASTRSGGRVQNEQFF; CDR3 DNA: TGCGCCAGCACCAGGTCGGGCGGGAGGGTCCAAAATGAGCAGTTCTTC
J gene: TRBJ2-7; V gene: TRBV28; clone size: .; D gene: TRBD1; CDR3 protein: CASRLGPGQGDYEQYF; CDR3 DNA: TGTGCCAGCAGACTGGGTCCGGGACAGGGGGACTACGAGCAGTACTTC
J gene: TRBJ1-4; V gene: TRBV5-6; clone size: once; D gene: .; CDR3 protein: CASSLGSASNEKLFF; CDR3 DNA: TGTGCCAGCAGCTTGGGGTCAGCAAGTAATGAAAAACTGTTTTTT
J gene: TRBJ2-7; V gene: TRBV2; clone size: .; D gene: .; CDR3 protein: CASRRSGEQYF; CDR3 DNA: TGTGCCAGCAGGAGGAGTGGTGAGCAGTACTTC
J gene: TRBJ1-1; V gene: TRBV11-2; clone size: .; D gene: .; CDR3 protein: CASKRGPLNTEAFF; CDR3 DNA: TGTGCCAGCAAGCGGGGTCCCCTGAACACTGAAGCTTTCTTT
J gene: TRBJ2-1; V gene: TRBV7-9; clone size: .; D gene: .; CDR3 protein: CASSPANEQFF; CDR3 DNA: TGTGCCAGCAGCCCAGCCAATGAGCAGTTCTTC
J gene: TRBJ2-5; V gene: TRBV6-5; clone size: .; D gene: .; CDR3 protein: CASSSETWGTQYF; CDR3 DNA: TGTGCCAGCAGTTCAGAGACCTGGGGGACCCAGTACTTC
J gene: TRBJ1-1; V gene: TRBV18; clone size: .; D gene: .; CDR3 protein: CASSETQGTETEAFF; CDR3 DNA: TGTGCCAGCTCAGAAACTCAAGGAACGGAGACTGAAGCTTTCTTT
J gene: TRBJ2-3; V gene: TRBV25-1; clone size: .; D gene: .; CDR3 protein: CASSYVTDTQYF; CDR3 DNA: TGTGCCAGCAGTTACGTCACAGATACGCAGTATTTT
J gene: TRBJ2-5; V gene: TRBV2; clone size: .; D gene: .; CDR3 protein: CASKPDWETQYF; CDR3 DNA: TGTGCCAGCAAGCCAGATTGGGAGACCCAGTACTTC
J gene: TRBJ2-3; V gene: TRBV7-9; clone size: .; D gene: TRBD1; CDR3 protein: CASSLGGQGGTDTQYF; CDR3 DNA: TGTGCCAGCAGCTTAGGTGGACAGGGCGGAACAGATACGCAGTATTTT
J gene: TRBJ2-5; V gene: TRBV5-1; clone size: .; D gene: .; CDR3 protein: CASSLVSVSGQETQYF; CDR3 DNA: TGCGCCAGCAGCTTGGTTAGTGTTAGCGGCCAAGAGACCCAGTACTTC
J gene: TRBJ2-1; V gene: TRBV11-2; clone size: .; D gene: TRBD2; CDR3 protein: CASSIGTSGPPNNEQFF; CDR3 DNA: TGTGCCAGCAGCATAGGGACTAGCGGACCACCGAACAATGAGCAGTTCTTC
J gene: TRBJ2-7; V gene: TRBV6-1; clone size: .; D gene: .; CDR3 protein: CASSETPNPREQYF; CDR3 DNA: TGTGCCAGCAGTGAAACTCCCAACCCTCGCGAGCAGTACTTC
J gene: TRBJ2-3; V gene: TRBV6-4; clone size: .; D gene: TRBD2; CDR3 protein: CASSDGGRLDTQYF; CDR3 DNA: TGTGCCAGCAGTGACGGCGGGAGATTAGATACGCAGTATTTT
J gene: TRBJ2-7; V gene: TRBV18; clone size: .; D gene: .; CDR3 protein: CASSPEREQYF; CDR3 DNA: TGTGCCAGCTCACCGGAACGCGAGCAGTACTTC
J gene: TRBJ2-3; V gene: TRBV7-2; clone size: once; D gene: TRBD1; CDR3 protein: CASSGNRGDTQYF; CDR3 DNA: TGTGCCAGCAGCGGAAACAGGGGAGATACGCAGTATTTT
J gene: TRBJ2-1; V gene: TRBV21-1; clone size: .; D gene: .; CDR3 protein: CASSNPWGILCSYNEQFF; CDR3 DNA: TGTGCCAGCAGCAACCCCTGGGGGATCCTCTGCTCCTACAATGAGCAGTTCTTC
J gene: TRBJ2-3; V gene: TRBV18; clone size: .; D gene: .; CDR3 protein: CASSKERDTQYF; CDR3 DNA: TGTGCCAGCTCTAAGGAACGAGATACGCAGTATTTT
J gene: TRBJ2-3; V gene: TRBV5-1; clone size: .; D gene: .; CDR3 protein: CASTSRGARRSDTQYF; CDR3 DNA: TGCGCCAGCACCTCTCGGGGCGCCCGAAGATCAGATACGCAGTATTTT
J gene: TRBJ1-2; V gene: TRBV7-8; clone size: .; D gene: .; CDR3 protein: CASTTRGRGEGYTF; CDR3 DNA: TGTGCCAGCACCACTAGGGGTAGGGGGGAAGGCTACACCTTC